This T cell receptor beta chain was profiled in a study of T cell responses to AZD1222 COVID-19 vaccine. General study findings and limits: Clonal diversity was possibly underestimated, and white British individuals and females predominated among donors.

Generated by immunoSEQ multiplex PCR, the TCRdb table keeps only in-frame clones and is missing some. The sample holds fewer than 200,000 clones, almost 90% seen once. To note about this clone: Its specificity is unknown.

The CDR3 is made up of 14 amino acids. Deletions cut 2 bases from V and 2 bases from J, with 10 bases between. Germline V gives CDR1 SGDLS, CDR2 YYNGEE. The sample in question was peripheral blood, obtained 28 days after the second AZD1222 dose. The rearrangement uses TRBV9 and TRBJ1-1, with unresolved D. This TCR was recovered from an adult who received the AZD1222 COVID-19 vaccine. Written as DNA, the CDR3 is TGTGCCAGCAGCGTTAGCAGCCTTAACACTGAAGCTTTCTTT. Translated, it gives CASSVSSLNTEAFF.